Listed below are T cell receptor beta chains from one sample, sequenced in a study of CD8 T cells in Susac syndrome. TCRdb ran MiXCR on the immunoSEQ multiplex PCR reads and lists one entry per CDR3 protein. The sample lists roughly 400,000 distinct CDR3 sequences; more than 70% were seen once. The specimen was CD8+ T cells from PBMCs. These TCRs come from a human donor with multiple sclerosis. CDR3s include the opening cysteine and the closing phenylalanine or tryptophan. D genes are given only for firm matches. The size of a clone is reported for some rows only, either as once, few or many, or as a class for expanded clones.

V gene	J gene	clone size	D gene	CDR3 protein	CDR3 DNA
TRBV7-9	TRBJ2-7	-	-	CASSLRSGYEAHEQYF	TGTGCCAGCAGCTTACGGTCAGGTTATGAGGCCCACGAGCAGTACTTC
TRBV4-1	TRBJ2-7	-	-	CASSQDSGIDYEQYF	TGCGCCAGCAGCCAAGATAGTGGGATAGACTACGAGCAGTACTTC
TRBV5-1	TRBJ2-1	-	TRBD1	CASSLAMGQGHNEQFF	TGCGCCAGCAGCTTGGCTATGGGACAGGGACACAATGAGCAGTTCTTC
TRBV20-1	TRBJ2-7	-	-	CSATLASHGPYEQYF	TGCAGTGCTACATTAGCCAGTCACGGGCCCTACGAGCAGTACTTC
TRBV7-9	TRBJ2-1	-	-	CASIPWTDSSYNEQFF	TGTGCCAGCATCCCCTGGACGGATAGCTCCTACAATGAGCAGTTCTTC
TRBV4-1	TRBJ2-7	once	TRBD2	CASSQPAGASYEQYF	TGCGCCAGCAGCCAACCAGCGGGAGCCTCCTACGAGCAGTACTTC
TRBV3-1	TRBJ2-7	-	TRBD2	CASSQDMRLAGSAYEQYF	TGTGCCAGCAGCCAAGATATGAGACTAGCGGGATCGGCCTACGAGCAGTACTTC
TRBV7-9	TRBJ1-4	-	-	CASSSTLQGAVGHEKLFF	TGTGCCAGCAGCTCTACCCTCCAAGGGGCGGTGGGGCATGAAAAACTGTTTTTT
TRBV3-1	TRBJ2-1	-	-	CASSQRGWASSYNEQFF	TGTGCCAGCAGCCAACGAGGCTGGGCGAGCTCCTACAATGAGCAGTTCTTC
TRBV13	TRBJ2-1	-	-	CASSLGRELSNEQFF	TGTGCCAGCAGCTTAGGGAGGGAGCTATCCAATGAGCAGTTCTTC
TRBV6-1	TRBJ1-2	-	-	CASSEVGGSYGYTF	TGTGCCAGCAGTGAAGTGGGAGGGAGTTATGGCTACACCTTC
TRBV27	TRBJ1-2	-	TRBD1	CASRHTGDNYGYTF	TGTGCCAGCAGGCATACAGGGGATAACTATGGCTACACCTTC
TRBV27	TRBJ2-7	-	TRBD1	CASSPGTGGDEQYF	TGTGCCAGCAGTCCCGGGACAGGGGGCGACGAGCAGTACTTC
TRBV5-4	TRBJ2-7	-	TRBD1	CASSVDRASEQYF	TGTGCCAGCAGCGTGGACAGGGCCTCCGAGCAGTACTTC
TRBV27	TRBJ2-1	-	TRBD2	CASSWAWTSGSYNEQFF	TGTGCCAGCAGTTGGGCATGGACTAGCGGGAGCTACAATGAGCAGTTCTTC
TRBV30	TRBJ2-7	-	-	CAWGGGSGYEQYF	TGTGCCTGGGGAGGTGGGTCCGGCTACGAGCAGTACTTC
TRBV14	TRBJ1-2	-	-	CASSQIENYGYTF	TGTGCCAGCAGCCAAATCGAGAACTATGGCTACACCTTC
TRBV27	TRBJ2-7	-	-	CASSLSEGARIYEQYF	TGTGCCAGCAGTTTATCGGAGGGGGCCCGAATCTACGAGCAGTACTTC
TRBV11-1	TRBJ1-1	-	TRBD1	CASSRVLVPGTGAMNTEAFF	TGTGCCAGCAGCCGAGTGCTAGTGCCCGGGACAGGGGCGATGAACACTGAAGCTTTCTTT
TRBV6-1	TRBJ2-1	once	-	CASSEAPRTASSYNEQFF	TGTGCCAGCAGTGAAGCCCCCCGGACAGCAAGCTCCTACAATGAGCAGTTCTTC
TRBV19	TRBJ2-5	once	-	CASSRTAPPETQYF	TGTGCCAGTAGTAGGACAGCTCCCCCGGAGACCCAGTACTTC
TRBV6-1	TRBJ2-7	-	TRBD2	CASNGLAGPGSYEQYF	TGTGCCAGCAATGGACTAGCGGGACCTGGCTCCTACGAGCAGTACTTC
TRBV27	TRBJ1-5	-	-	CASSFRGVAQPQHF	TGTGCCAGCAGTTTCCGAGGGGTGGCTCAGCCCCAGCATTTT
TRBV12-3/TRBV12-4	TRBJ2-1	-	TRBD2	CASRLAGDYNEQFF	TGTGCCAGCAGGTTAGCGGGGGACTACAATGAGCAGTTCTTC
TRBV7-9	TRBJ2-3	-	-	CASSRGLSTPLLTDTQYF	TGTGCCAGCAGCCGTGGACTCTCGACCCCCCTACTTACAGATACGCAGTATTTT
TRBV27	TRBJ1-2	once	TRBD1	CASSLSMTGTYGYTF	TGTGCCAGCAGTTTATCCATGACAGGGACTTATGGCTACACCTTC
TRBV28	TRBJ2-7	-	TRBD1	CASSHPSTGVEQYF	TGTGCCAGCAGTCATCCCAGTACAGGGGTTGAGCAGTACTTC
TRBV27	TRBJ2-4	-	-	CASRGMGLKNIQYF	TGTGCCAGCAGAGGGATGGGACTGAAAAACATTCAGTACTTC
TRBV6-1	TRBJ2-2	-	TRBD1	CASSRTGPTGELFF	TGTGCCAGCAGTAGGACAGGGCCTACCGGGGAGCTGTTTTTT
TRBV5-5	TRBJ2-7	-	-	CASSLSPGEGYEQYF	TGTGCCAGCAGCTTGAGCCCCGGAGAGGGCTACGAGCAGTACTTC
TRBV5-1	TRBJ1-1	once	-	CASSLWGGEAFF	TGCGCCAGCAGCTTGTGGGGTGGTGAAGCTTTCTTT
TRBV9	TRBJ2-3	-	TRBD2	CASSAFGAGAGDTQYF	TGTGCCAGCAGCGCTTTCGGAGCGGGAGCTGGAGATACGCAGTATTTT
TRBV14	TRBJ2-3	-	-	CASSTVSTDTQYF	TGTGCCAGCAGTACAGTGAGCACAGATACGCAGTATTTT
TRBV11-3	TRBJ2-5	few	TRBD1	CASSLRGTGAAQYF	TGTGCCAGCAGCTTACGCGGGACAGGGGCGGCCCAGTACTTC
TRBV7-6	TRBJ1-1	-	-	CASSLDFVNTEAFF	TGTGCCAGCAGCTTAGATTTCGTGAACACTGAAGCTTTCTTT
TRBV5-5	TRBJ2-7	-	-	CASSSVGGTRGYEQYF	TGTGCCAGCAGCTCGGTCGGCGGGACGAGGGGCTACGAGCAGTACTTC
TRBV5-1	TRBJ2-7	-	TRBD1	CASSYEPTGDKGEQYF	TGCGCCAGCAGCTATGAGCCGACAGGGGATAAGGGCGAGCAGTACTTC
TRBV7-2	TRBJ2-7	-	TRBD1	CASSLAWTGVTYEQYF	TGTGCCAGCAGCTTAGCGTGGACAGGGGTGACCTACGAGCAGTACTTC
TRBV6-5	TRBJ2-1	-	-	CASSYGQLGHNEQFF	TGTGCCAGCAGTTACGGGCAACTAGGCCACAATGAGCAGTTCTTC
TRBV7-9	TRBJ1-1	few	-	CASSPPVGENTEAFF	TGTGCCAGCAGCCCTCCCGTGGGAGAGAACACTGAAGCTTTCTTT